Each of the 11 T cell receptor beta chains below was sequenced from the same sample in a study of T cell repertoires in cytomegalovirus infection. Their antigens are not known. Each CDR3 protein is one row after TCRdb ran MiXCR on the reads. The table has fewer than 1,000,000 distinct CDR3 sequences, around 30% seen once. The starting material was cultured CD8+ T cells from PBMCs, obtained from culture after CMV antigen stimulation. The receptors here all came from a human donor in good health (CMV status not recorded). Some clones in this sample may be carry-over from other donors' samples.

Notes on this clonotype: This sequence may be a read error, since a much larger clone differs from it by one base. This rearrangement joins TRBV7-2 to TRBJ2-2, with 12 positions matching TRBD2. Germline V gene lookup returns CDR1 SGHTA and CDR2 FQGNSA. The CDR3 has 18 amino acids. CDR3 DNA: TGTGCCAACAGCTTCCGGAGCCTACTAGCGGGGGGCACCGGGGAGCTGTTTTTT. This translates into CANSFRSLLAGGTGELFF.

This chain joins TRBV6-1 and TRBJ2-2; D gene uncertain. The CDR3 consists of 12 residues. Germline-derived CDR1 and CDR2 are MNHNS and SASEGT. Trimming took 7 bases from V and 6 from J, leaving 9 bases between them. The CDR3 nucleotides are TGTGCCAGCACCCGAGCCGCCGGGGAGCTGTTTTTT. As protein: CASTRAAGELFF.

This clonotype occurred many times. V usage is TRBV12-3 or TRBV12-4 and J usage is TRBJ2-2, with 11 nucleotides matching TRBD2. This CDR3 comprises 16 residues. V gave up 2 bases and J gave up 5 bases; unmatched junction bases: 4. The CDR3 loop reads CASSLSIAGGTGELFF. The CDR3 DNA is TGTGCCAGCAGTTTATCGATAGCGGGGGGGACCGGGGAGCTGTTTTTT.

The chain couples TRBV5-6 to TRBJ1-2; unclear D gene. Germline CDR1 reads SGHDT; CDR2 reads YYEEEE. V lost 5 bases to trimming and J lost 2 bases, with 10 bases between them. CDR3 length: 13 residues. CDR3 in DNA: TGTGCCAGCAGGGTCAGCTCGAACTATGGCTACACCTTC. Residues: CASRVSSNYGYTF.

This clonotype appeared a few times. DNA for the CDR3: TGTGCCAGCAGTCCATACTACCGAGAGACCCAGTACTTC. Translation: CASSPYYRETQYF. The chain joins TRBV12-3 or TRBV12-4 to TRBJ2-5, with D unresolved. CDR3 length: 13 amino acids. V lost 5 bases to trimming and J lost 4 bases, with 11 bases between them.

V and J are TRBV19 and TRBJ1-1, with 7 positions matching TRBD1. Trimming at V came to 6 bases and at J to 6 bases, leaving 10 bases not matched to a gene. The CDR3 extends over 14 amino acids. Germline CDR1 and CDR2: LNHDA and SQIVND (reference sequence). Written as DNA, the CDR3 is TGTGCCAGTAGCAGACAGGGTTTCTCCTCTGAAGCTTTCTTT. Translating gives CASSRQGFSSEAFF.

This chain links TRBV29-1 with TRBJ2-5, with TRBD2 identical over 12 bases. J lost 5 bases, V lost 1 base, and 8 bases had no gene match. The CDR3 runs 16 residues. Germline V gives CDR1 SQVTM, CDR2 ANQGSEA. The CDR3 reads CSVEVLASGGAETQYF. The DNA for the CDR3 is TGCAGCGTTGAAGTTCTAGCTAGCGGGGGGGCGGAGACCCAGTACTTC.

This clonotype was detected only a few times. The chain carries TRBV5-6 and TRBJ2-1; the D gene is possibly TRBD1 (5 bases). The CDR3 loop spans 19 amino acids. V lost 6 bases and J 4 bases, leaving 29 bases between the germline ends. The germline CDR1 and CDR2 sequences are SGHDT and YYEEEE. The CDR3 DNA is TGTGCCAGCATCCCCTACAGGTCTCAGCGACAGATCGGATACAATGAGCAGTTCTTC. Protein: CASIPYRSQRQIGYNEQFF.

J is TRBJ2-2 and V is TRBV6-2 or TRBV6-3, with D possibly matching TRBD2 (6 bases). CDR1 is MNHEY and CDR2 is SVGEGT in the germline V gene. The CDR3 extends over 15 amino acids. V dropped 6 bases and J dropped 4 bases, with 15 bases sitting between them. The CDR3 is CASRTGGLRTGELFF. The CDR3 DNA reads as TGTGCCAGCAGAACCGGGGGATTGCGCACCGGGGAGCTGTTTTTT.

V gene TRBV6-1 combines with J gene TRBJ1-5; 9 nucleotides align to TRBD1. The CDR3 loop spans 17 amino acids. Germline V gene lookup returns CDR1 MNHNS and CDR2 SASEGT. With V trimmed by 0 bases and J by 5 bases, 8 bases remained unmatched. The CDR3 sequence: CASSEAAGQGWDQPQHF. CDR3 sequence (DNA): TGTGCCAGCAGTGAAGCGGCGGGACAGGGTTGGGATCAGCCCCAGCATTTT.

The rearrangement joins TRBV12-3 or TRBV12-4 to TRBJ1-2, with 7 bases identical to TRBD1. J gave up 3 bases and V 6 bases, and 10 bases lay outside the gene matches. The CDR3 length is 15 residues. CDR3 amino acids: CASSRQTGIHYGYTF. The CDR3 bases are TGTGCCAGCAGCCGCCAGACAGGGATCCACTATGGCTACACCTTC.